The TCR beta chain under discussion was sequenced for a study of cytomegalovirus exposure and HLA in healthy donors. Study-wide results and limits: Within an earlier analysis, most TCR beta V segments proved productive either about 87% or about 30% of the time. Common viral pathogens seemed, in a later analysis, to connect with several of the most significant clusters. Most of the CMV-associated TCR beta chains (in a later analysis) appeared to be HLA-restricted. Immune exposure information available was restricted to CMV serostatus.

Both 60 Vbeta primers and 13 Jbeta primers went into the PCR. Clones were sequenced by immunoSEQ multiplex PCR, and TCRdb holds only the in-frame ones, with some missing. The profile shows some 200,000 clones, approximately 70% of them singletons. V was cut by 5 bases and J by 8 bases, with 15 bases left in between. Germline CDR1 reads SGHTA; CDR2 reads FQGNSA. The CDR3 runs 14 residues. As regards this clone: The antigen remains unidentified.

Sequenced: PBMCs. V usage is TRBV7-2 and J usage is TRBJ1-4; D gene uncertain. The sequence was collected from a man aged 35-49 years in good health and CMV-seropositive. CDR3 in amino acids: CASSPRERFEKLFF. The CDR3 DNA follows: TGTGCCAGCAGCCCCCGGGAACGGTTCGAAAAACTGTTTTTT.